These 2 T cell receptor beta chains originate from one sample sequenced in a study of OX40 agonist ivuxolimab in advanced cancers. Profiled with immunoSEQ multiplex PCR; TCRdb holds only in-frame clones, not every one. The sample records some 70,000 clones, roughly nine tenths being singletons. The sequenced sample was CD4+ or CD8+ T cells sorted from blood, obtained in a trial of the OX40 agonist ivuxolimab. The receptors were gathered from an adult with an advanced solid tumor such as melanoma, head and neck, liver or kidney cancer.

This clone has a single count. The chain recombines TRBV5-4 with TRBJ2-7, with TRBD2 identical over 8 bases. The trim removed 4 bases at V and 6 bases at J, leaving 9 bases unmatched. Germline CDR1 SGHNT, CDR2 YYREEE (reference sequence). CDR3 size: 14 residues. The DNA for the CDR3 is TGTGCCAGCAGCCCTGAGGCGGGGGGACGCGAGCAGTACTTC. Translation gives CASSPEAGGREQYF.

The chain links TRBV10-2 to TRBJ1-2, with unresolved D. Trimming removed 6 bases at V and 4 bases at J, with 12 bases between. CDR1 and CDR2 (germline): WSHSY, SAAADI. The CDR3 is 13 amino acids. The CDR3 sequence: CASSWEQSYGYTF. CDR3 in DNA: TGCGCCAGCAGCTGGGAACAGTCCTATGGCTACACCTTC.